The 31 T cell receptor beta chains given below trace back to one sample, sequenced in a study of T cell responses to AZD1222 COVID-19 vaccine. Sequencing used immunoSEQ multiplex PCR; TCRdb keeps in-frame clones, though not all of them. Of 90,000 to 110,000 clones in the sample, roughly 88% were seen once. Sequenced here: peripheral blood, sampled on day 0 of AZD1222 vaccination. These TCRs come from an adult in good health.

The chain carries TRBV15 and TRBJ1-4; the D gene is possibly TRBD1 (5 bases). V lost 1 base and J lost 3, with 9 bases in between. CDR1 and CDR2 (germline): LNHNV, YYDKDF (reference sequence). The CDR3 contains 15 residues. CDR3 DNA sequence: TGTGCCACCAGCAGAGGGGGGGTCGCTAATGAAAAACTGTTTTTT. The encoded protein is CATSRGGVANEKLFF.

This chain joins TRBV19 and TRBJ1-1, with D possibly matching TRBD1 (5 bases). The germline V and J ends were trimmed by 2 bases and 7 bases, with 17 bases remaining between them. The germline V gene encodes CDR1 LNHDA and CDR2 SQIVND (reference sequence). The CDR3 consists of 15 residues. The CDR3 sequence: CASSILGSGDSEAFF. DNA of the CDR3: TGTGCCAGTAGTATATTGGGTTCAGGTGACAGTGAAGCTTTCTTT.

The rearrangement uses TRBV2 and TRBJ2-1; TRBD2 matches 10 bases. There are 16 residues in the CDR3. Germline V lookup: CDR1 SNHLY, CDR2 FYNNEI. V shed 2 bases, J shed 5 bases, and the junction held 6 bases outside the gene matches. The DNA for the CDR3 is TGTGCCAGCAGTGAATCTGGACTAGCGGCGGACAATGAGCAGTTCTTC. It yields the protein CASSESGLAADNEQFF.

This sequence joins TRBV4-2 and TRBJ1-3, with D tentatively TRBD1 (5 bases). This CDR3 region has 15 residues. V lost 0 bases and J 4 bases, leaving 10 bases between the germline ends. CDR1 and CDR2 from the germline V gene are LGHNA and YNFKEQ. The CDR3 region has the DNA TGTGCCAGCAGCCAAGATCGGCAGGGAGGAAACACCATATATTTT. Its protein product is CASSQDRQGGNTIYF.

J is TRBJ1-5 and V is TRBV4-1, with unresolved D. Germline-derived CDR1 and CDR2 are MGHRA and YSYEKL. CDR3 length equals 18 residues. The ends were cut back, 0 bases at V and 0 bases at J, with 15 bases in the middle. For the CDR3, the DNA is TGCGCCAGCAGCCAAGAAGACCCTGGCACAAATAGCAATCAGCCCCAGCATTTT. Amino acids: CASSQEDPGTNSNQPQHF.

The V call is TRBV30, the J call TRBJ1-1; unclear D gene. The germline gives CDR1 GTSNPN, CDR2 SVGIG (reference sequence). Trimming cost V 8 bases and J 1 base, with 11 bases left between them. There are 12 residues in the CDR3. This chain's CDR3 is CARKGSNTEAFF. The CDR3 DNA sequence: TGTGCCCGCAAGGGATCGAACACTGAAGCTTTCTTT.

The chain employs TRBV6-2 or TRBV6-3 and TRBJ2-4; weak D call: TRBD2 (6 bases). CDR3 length: 13 residues. V shed 5 bases and J shed 7 bases, with 12 bases lying between them. Per germline, CDR1 MNHEY and CDR2 SVGEGT. This chain's CDR3 is CASSLASGNIQYF. Written as DNA, the CDR3 is TGTGCCAGCAGTCTCGCAAGCGGGAACATTCAGTACTTC.

V usage is TRBV18 and J usage is TRBJ2-1; D perhaps matches TRBD2 (6 bases). In germline, CDR1 is KGHSH, CDR2 LQKENI. This CDR3 is 15 amino acids long. Trimming cost V 6 bases and J 9 bases, with 21 bases left between them. DNA for the CDR3: TGTGCCAGCTCCCCTAGCGTACCCCCGGCGGCTGAGCAGTTCTTC. It specifies CASSPSVPPAAEQFF.

J is TRBJ1-1 and V is TRBV12-3 or TRBV12-4; 8 bases fit TRBD1. The CDR3 runs to 13 residues. The J segment lost 5 bases and the V segment lost 6 bases, leaving 5 bases of the junction unmatched. The CDR3: CASSATGGTEAFF. Here the CDR3 DNA reads TGTGCCAGCAGCGCCACAGGGGGAACTGAAGCTTTCTTT.

This clone was detected a few times. The J gene is TRBJ2-7, the V gene TRBV2; D may correspond to TRBD1 or TRBD2 (5 bases each). Trimming pared 6 bases from V and 2 bases from J, leaving 17 bases between. CDR1 SNHLY and CDR2 FYNNEI come from the germline V gene. This CDR3 spans 15 amino acids. The CDR3 DNA reads TGTGCCAGCAGCGATCGGGGCGCGGGCGCCTACGAGCAGTACGTC. Encoded protein: CASSDRGAGAYEQYV.

This clone appeared a few times. The chain couples TRBV6-4 to TRBJ2-3; possibly TRBD1 for D (6 bases). The V end was cut by 4 bases, the J end by 4 bases, with 12 bases between. CDR1 and CDR2 (germline): MRHNA, SNTAGT. The CDR3 sequence is 14 residues long. The CDR3: CASSAGNRADTQYF. CDR3 in DNA: TGTGCCAGCAGTGCGGGGAACAGGGCAGATACGCAGTATTTT.

The chain employs TRBV5-4 and TRBJ2-1; D gene ambiguous. The CDR3 covers 15 residues. V shed 4 bases and J shed 0 bases, with 11 bases lying between them. Germline CDR1 reads SGHNT; CDR2 reads YYREEE (reference sequence). The CDR3 DNA reads TGTGCCAGCAGCCGGACCCGAAGCTCCTACAATGAGCAGTTCTTC. Residues: CASSRTRSSYNEQFF.

CDR3 loop: CASSRDRAVTGELFF. In nucleotides, the CDR3 is TGTGCCAGCAGCAGGGACAGGGCGGTCACCGGGGAGCTGTTTTTT. This rearrangement joins TRBV2 to TRBJ2-2; TRBD1 matches at 9 bases. Per germline, CDR1 SNHLY and CDR2 FYNNEI. The CDR3 is 15 amino acids. V dropped 6 bases and J dropped 4; count of bases not matched to a gene: 6.

This chain joins TRBV28 and TRBJ1-2, with 7 bases identical to TRBD1. CDR3 length equals 14 residues. From germline, CDR1 is MDHEN and CDR2 SYDVKM. Trimming took 3 bases from V and 7 from J; bases not matched to a gene: 8. The CDR3 DNA is TGTGCCAGCAGTTTTAGAGGGGGCAGCGGTGGCTACACCTTC. It translates to CASSFRGGSGGYTF.

V and J are TRBV18 and TRBJ2-3; D may be TRBD1 or TRBD2 (6 bases each). Germline V lookup: CDR1 KGHSH, CDR2 LQKENI. The CDR3 loop spans 16 amino acids. Trimming left V 6 bases short and J 0 bases short, with 16 bases between. DNA of the CDR3: TGTGCCAGCTCCTACACCCGGGGGCGGAGCACAGATACGCAGTATTTT. Its translation is CASSYTRGRSTDTQYF.

This clone was counted ten times or more. The V gene is TRBV28, the J gene TRBJ1-2, with D possibly TRBD1 on 6 matching bases. The ends were cut back, 5 bases at V and 2 bases at J, with 15 bases in the middle. Germline lookup yields CDR1 MDHEN and CDR2 SYDVKM. The CDR3 length is 15 residues. The CDR3 spells CASSPLLGQNYGYTF. The CDR3 DNA reads as TGTGCCAGCAGTCCTCTCCTCGGACAGAACTATGGCTACACCTTC.

V and J are TRBV4-3 and TRBJ2-7, with D perhaps TRBD2 (6 bases). The ends were cut back, 4 bases at V and 3 bases at J, with 13 bases in the middle. Germline loops: CDR1 LGHNA, CDR2 YSLEER. The CDR3 runs 14 residues. CDR3 in amino acids: CASSLGTPDYEQYF. For the CDR3, the DNA is TGCGCCAGCAGCCTTGGGACTCCCGACTACGAGCAGTACTTC.

The V gene is TRBV6-5, the J gene TRBJ1-5; maybe TRBD1 (6 bases). Trimming cost V 0 bases and J 3 bases, with 9 bases left between them. This CDR3 has 15 amino acids. The germline V gene has CDR1 MNHEY and CDR2 SVGAGI. The CDR3 protein is CASSYSGTNNQPQHF. DNA of the CDR3: TGTGCCAGCAGTTACTCCGGGACAAACAATCAGCCCCAGCATTTT.

J is TRBJ2-2 and V is TRBV7-9; 11 bases align to TRBD2. Unmatched junction bases numbered 2, after V lost 4 bases and J lost 4 bases. The CDR3 is 15 residues long. Germline V gives CDR1 SEHNR, CDR2 FQNEAQ (reference sequence). For the CDR3, the DNA is TGTGCCAGCAGCTGGGGACTAGCGGTCACCGGGGAGCTGTTTTTT. It codes for CASSWGLAVTGELFF. Complete variable domain (other parts from reference TRBV7-9 and TRBJ2-2): DTGVSQNPRHKITKRGQNVTFRCDPISEHNRLYWYRQTLGQGPEFLTYFQNEAQLEKSRLLSDRFSAERPKGSFSTLEIQRTEQGDSAMYLCASSWGLAVTGELFFGEGSRLTVL.

This clone occurred a few times. The chain joins TRBV28 to TRBJ2-2, with unresolved D. V lost 4 bases and J lost 1, with 7 bases in between. The germline CDR1 and CDR2 sequences are MDHEN and SYDVKM. The CDR3 runs to 14 residues. CDR3 residues: CASSSSGNTGELFF. CDR3 nucleotides: TGTGCCAGCAGTTCCTCAGGGAACACCGGGGAGCTGTTTTTT.

The chain links TRBV9 to TRBJ1-2; D is unresolved. V was pared by 0 bases and J by 2 bases, with 8 bases between. Germline CDR1 reads SGDLS; CDR2 reads YYNGEE. The CDR3 runs to 14 residues. CDR3 residues: CASSVDQLNYGYTF. CDR3 in DNA: TGTGCCAGCAGCGTAGATCAACTGAACTATGGCTACACCTTC.

V and J are TRBV6-6 and TRBJ1-1; D ambiguous. The CDR3 is 13 amino acids. Germline V gene lookup returns CDR1 MNHNY and CDR2 SVGAGI (reference sequence). The ends were cut back, 8 bases at V and 3 bases at J, with 13 bases in the middle. As DNA, the CDR3 is TGTGCCAGCCCTAGTTCAAGGCACACTGAAGCTTTCTTT. It translates to CASPSSRHTEAFF.

This clone was seen a single time. The V and J genes are TRBV3-1 (or the pseudogene TRBV3-2) and TRBJ2-5, with 9 nucleotides matching TRBD2. V shed 0 bases and J 2 bases; nucleotides not matched to a gene: 4. Germline-derived CDR1 and CDR2 are LGHDT and YNNKEL (reference sequence). The CDR3 has 16 residues. CDR3 DNA sequence: TGTGCCAGCAGCCAAGATGTCGCGGGGGGGCAAGAGACCCAGTACTTC. Protein product: CASSQDVAGGQETQYF.

The chain couples TRBV27 to TRBJ2-3; 9 nucleotides agree with TRBD1. Trimming took 6 bases from V and 4 from J; bases not matched to a gene: 8. The CDR3 has 15 residues. Germline CDR1 is MNHEY and CDR2 is SMNVEV (reference sequence). CDR3 protein: CASRQQGAQADTQYF. The DNA for the CDR3 is TGTGCCAGCAGACAACAGGGGGCGCAGGCAGATACGCAGTATTTT.

J is TRBJ2-7 and V is TRBV5-1; D may correspond to TRBD1 or TRBD2 (5 bases each). CDR1 SGHRS and CDR2 YFSETQ come from the germline V gene. The CDR3 contains 15 residues. The ends were cut back, 2 bases at V and 0 bases at J, with 12 bases in the middle. CDR3 DNA: TGCGCCAGCAGCTTTGGGGATGGGACCTCCTACGAGCAGTACTTC. Translating gives CASSFGDGTSYEQYF.

V and J are TRBV6-5 and TRBJ2-5; no definite D call. The CDR3 totals 14 residues. In germline, CDR1 is MNHEY, CDR2 SVGAGI. V lost 2 bases and J lost 0, with 7 bases in between. The CDR3 nucleotides are TGTGCCAGCAGTTACCAACAATACCAAGAGACCCAGTACTTC. Its protein product is CASSYQQYQETQYF.

This clone appeared a few times. The chain carries TRBV7-8 and TRBJ1-5; D call uncertain. CDR3 length: 15 residues. Germline V gene data show CDR1 as SGHVS and CDR2 as FQNEAQ. Deletions cut 5 bases from V and 0 bases from J, with 11 bases between. The CDR3, as DNA: TGTGCCAGCAGCCAAGAGGACCATAGCAATCAGCCCCAGCATTTT. Translating gives CASSQEDHSNQPQHF.

Remarks on this clone: Without the conserved terminal phenylalanine or tryptophan, this CDR3 likely stems from a read error. The DNA is left out, because the CDR3 cannot be placed on it with certainty; the CDR3 is given as TCRdb lists it. V usage is TRBV21-1 and J usage is TRBJ1-6; the table names TRBD1, a call not compared with the DNA. TRBV21-1 is a pseudogene. The CDR3 has 12 amino acids, counting both end residues. The CDR3 protein is CASSKEGRVGVS.

The chain links TRBV5-1 to TRBJ1-2, with TRBD1 matching 8 bases. Losses at the gene ends were 0 bases for V and 5 bases for J; bases not matched to a gene: 3. The germline CDR1 and CDR2 sequences are SGHRS and YFSETQ. The CDR3 loop spans 14 amino acids. CDR3 sequence: CASSLADRGYGYTF. The DNA of the CDR3 is TGCGCCAGCAGCTTGGCCGACAGGGGATATGGCTACACCTTC.

V usage is TRBV19 and J usage is TRBJ1-3, with D perhaps matching TRBD1 (5 bases). Germline V gene lookup returns CDR1 LNHDA and CDR2 SQIVND (reference sequence). Trimming shortened V by 5 bases and J by 6 bases, and 11 bases separated the two germline ends. CDR3 length: 13 amino acids. The CDR3 DNA reads as TGTGCCAGTAGTCGGGGCCCTGCAAACACCATATATTTT. Residues: CASSRGPANTIYF.

This chain joins TRBV5-5 and TRBJ2-3, with D maybe TRBD2 (5 bases). Trimming took off 0 bases at V and 2 bases at J, with 13 bases between the two ends. This CDR3 has 16 amino acids. Germline V lookup: CDR1 SGHKS, CDR2 YYEKEE (reference sequence). CDR3 loop: CASSLVVLANTDTQYF. DNA of the CDR3: TGTGCCAGCAGCTTGGTGGTTCTAGCCAACACAGATACGCAGTATTTT.